These T cell receptor beta chains were read from a single sample in a study of T-cell memory formation after mild COVID-19. From the 5' RACE reads, TCRdb called clonotypes with MiXCR, one entry per CDR3 protein. The sample contains about 180,000 distinct CDR3 sequences, approximately 18% of which appear only once. The sample consisted of PBMCs or a T cell subset sorted from them (not recorded which). The receptor set was obtained from a young man who had mild COVID-19 (a few samples of this study predate the infection). Cell type and time point are not known. Both conserved end residues are part of each CDR3. A D gene is named only where the DNA matches it firmly. Part of the rows lack a size; the others show once, few, many or a class for expanded clones.

>TRBD1|TRBJ2-2|many|TRBV18
TGTGCCAGCTCACAGGACAGGGTCGGATACACCGGGGAGCTGTTTTTT
CASSQDRVGYTGELFF
>TRBD1|TRBJ1-2|NA|TRBV7-2
TGTGCCAGCAGCGTCCGGGACAGGGATGGCTACACCTTC
CASSVRDRDGYTF
>NA|TRBJ2-3|NA|TRBV10-3
TGTGCCATCGGGAGCACAGATACGCAGTATTTT
CAIGSTDTQYF
>NA|TRBJ1-5|NA|TRBV11-2
TGTGCCAGCAGCTTAGAGGGCGGAACCATGGATTTT
CASSLEGGTMDF
>NA|TRBJ1-2|few|TRBV4-1
TGCGCCAGCAGCCAGCGACAGGAAAATAACTATGGCTACACCTTC
CASSQRQENNYGYTF
>TRBD1|TRBJ2-5|few|TRBV11-2
TGTGCCAGCAGCTTTAGGGGGCTATTAGAAGAGACCCAGTACTTC
CASSFRGLLEETQYF
>TRBD2|TRBJ2-2|few|TRBV6-5
TGTGCCAGCAGTTACTCGGCTAGCGGGAACACCGGGGAGCTGTTTTTT
CASSYSASGNTGELFF
>NA|TRBJ2-3|many|TRBV7-3
TGTGCCAGCAGCTTAACGTTTGAAGATACGCAGTATTTT
CASSLTFEDTQYF
>NA|TRBJ1-1|NA|TRBV12-3/TRBV12-4
TGTGCCAGCAGTCACTTACAGGTTGAAGCTTTCTTT
CASSHLQVEAFF
>NA|TRBJ1-6|NA|TRBV4-3
TGCGCCAGCAGCCAAAACTTTGTAGGGGCTGATAATTCACCCCTCCACTTT
CASSQNFVGADNSPLHF
>NA|TRBJ1-5|NA|TRBV6-2/TRBV6-3
TGTGCCAGCAGTTACGTCTCGGGGGCGCGGGGCAATCAGCCCCAGCATTTT
CASSYVSGARGNQPQHF
>NA|TRBJ2-5|few|TRBV27
TGTGCCAGCAGCCTTCGTGGGACTCCCGAGACCCAGTACTTC
CASSLRGTPETQYF
>TRBD1|TRBJ2-3|NA|TRBV5-1
TGCGCCAGCAGCGGGCAGGGGGCAGATACGCAGTATTTT
CASSGQGADTQYF
>TRBD1|TRBJ2-1|many|TRBV7-2
TGTGCCAGCAGCTTATCAGGGGGAAAGTTCTTC
CASSLSGGKFF
>NA|TRBJ2-5|NA|TRBV7-3
TGTGCCAGCAGCTTAAACTCGGTGGGGTCGGCCCAGTACTTC
CASSLNSVGSAQYF
>TRBD1|TRBJ1-1|NA|TRBV20-1
TGCAGTGCTATGGGACAGCTGAACACTGAAGCTTTCTTT
CSAMGQLNTEAFF
>NA|TRBJ1-6|NA|TRBV28
TGTGCCAGCAGTTTATTCCTCAGGAGCTCCTATAATTCACCCCTCCACTTT
CASSLFLRSSYNSPLHF
>NA|TRBJ1-3|NA|TRBV29-1
TGCAGCGTTCATCTGGGGAGTGGAAACACCATATATTTT
CSVHLGSGNTIYF
>NA|TRBJ2-2|few|TRBV5-1
TGCGCCAGCAGGAACAGGGAGAACACCGGGGAGCTGTTTTTT
CASRNRENTGELFF
>NA|TRBJ2-5|NA|TRBV11-1
TGTGCCAGCAGCCCGGACCAGTATCGGACCCAGTACTTC
CASSPDQYRTQYF
>NA|TRBJ2-4|NA|TRBV5-1
TGCGCCAGCAGCTTCGGAGCAAATGAACTTCAGTACTTC
CASSFGANELQYF
>TRBD1|TRBJ1-6|few|TRBV14
TGTGCCAGCAGCCTGTCCCTGGGGACAGCTAATTCACCCCTCCACTTT
CASSLSLGTANSPLHF
>NA|TRBJ2-5|NA|TRBV21-1
TGTGCCAGCAACCTCTGGGGGACAAATCAAGAGACCCAGTACTTC
CASNLWGTNQETQYF
>NA|TRBJ2-5|few|TRBV5-1
TGCGCCAGCAGCGTCGATCCCGGGACCCAGTACTTC
CASSVDPGTQYF
>NA|TRBJ1-4|NA|TRBV5-1
TGCGCCAGCAGCAGGGTCGGCAGGGAAAAACTGTTTTTT
CASSRVGREKLFF
>NA|TRBJ1-2|NA|TRBV20-1
TGCAGTGCTAGAGCCCCAGGAGGAGGCTACACCTTC
CSARAPGGGYTF
>TRBD1|TRBJ2-7|few|TRBV5-5
TGTGCCAGCAGCACAGGGGGCTACGAGCAGTACTTC
CASSTGGYEQYF
>NA|TRBJ2-6|few|TRBV20-1
TGCAGTGCTCCGGGGGGCAGAAGCTCTGGGGCCAACGTCCTGACTTTC
CSAPGGRSSGANVLTF
>TRBD1|TRBJ1-6|many|TRBV4-1
TGCGCCAGCAGGACCCGGGACAGGGGAGGATCACCCCTCCACTTT
CASRTRDRGGSPLHF
>TRBD2|TRBJ2-7|NA|TRBV4-1
TGCGCCAGCAGCCAACGGCTAGCGGGGGCCTACGAGCAGTACTTC
CASSQRLAGAYEQYF
>NA|TRBJ1-2|few|TRBV9
TGTGCCAGCAGCGTCGGGGGGACCCTGTCCAACTATGGCTACACCTTC
CASSVGGTLSNYGYTF
>NA|TRBJ2-1|NA|TRBV10-3
TGTGCCATCAGTGAGTCCGGGGGTGGAATCGATGAGCAGTTCTTC
CAISESGGGIDEQFF
>TRBD1|TRBJ1-2|NA|TRBV4-1
TGCGCCAGCAGCCAAGACACCCGAGCAGGGGGAGGAGGCTACACCTTC
CASSQDTRAGGGGYTF
>TRBD1|TRBJ1-5|NA|TRBV20-1
TGCAGTGCCAGGGGAGGGGGCACGGATCAGCCCCAGCATTTT
CSARGGGTDQPQHF
>NA|TRBJ1-6|NA|TRBV9
TGTGCCAGCAGCGTAGGCGGGTCCTCCTATAATTCACCCCTCCACTTT
CASSVGGSSYNSPLHF
>NA|TRBJ2-2|few|TRBV4-1
TGCGCCAGCAGCCAAGATTCGGCCGGGGAGCTGTTTTTT
CASSQDSAGELFF
>NA|TRBJ2-3|many|TRBV9
TGTGCCAGCAGCGTAGTTTGGAACACAGATACGCAGTATTTT
CASSVVWNTDTQYF
>NA|TRBJ2-3|few|TRBV14
TGTGCCAGCAGCCAAGGGGAAGGTACGCAGTATTTT
CASSQGEGTQYF
>TRBD1|TRBJ1-6|NA|TRBV20-1
TGCAGTGGCCAAGACAGGGGCGCCCACGATTCACCCCTCCACTTT
CSGQDRGAHDSPLHF
>TRBD2|TRBJ2-1|few|TRBV23-1
TGCGCCTGGGAGGCGGGGGGTTACAATGAGCAGTTCTTC
CAWEAGGYNEQFF
>NA|TRBJ1-2|NA|TRBV5-5
TGTGCCAGCAGCTTGTCCGCGGACAGCTATGGCTACACCTTC
CASSLSADSYGYTF
>NA|TRBJ2-3|NA|TRBV5-1
TGCGCCAGCAGCTTTAGAAGACAGGGCACAGATACGCAGTATTTT
CASSFRRQGTDTQYF
>NA|TRBJ2-3|many|TRBV7-2
TGTGCCAGCAGCTCGCCTAGGGGGTGGCGCACAGATACGCAGTATTTT
CASSSPRGWRTDTQYF
>NA|TRBJ2-7|NA|TRBV30
TGTGCCTGGAGTTCCCAGGCTGCCTACGAGCAGTACTTC
CAWSSQAAYEQYF
>NA|TRBJ2-7|NA|TRBV30
TGTGCCTGGAGTGTAGTTTACGAGCAGTACTTC
CAWSVVYEQYF
>TRBD2|TRBJ2-3|few|TRBV5-1
TGCGCCAGCAGCTCCGGGACTAGCGGAAACACAGATACGCAGTATTTT
CASSSGTSGNTDTQYF
>NA|TRBJ1-1|NA|TRBV5-1
TGCGCCAGCAGCTTGGAGGGGGGTCAAGCTTTCTTT
CASSLEGGQAFF
>NA|TRBJ2-7|few|TRBV28
TGTGCCAGCAGTTTCAAGGGCTACGAGCAGTACTTC
CASSFKGYEQYF
>NA|TRBJ1-2|few|TRBV20-1
TGCAGTGCTAAGAAGACGGAGAACTATGGCTACACCTTC
CSAKKTENYGYTF
>NA|TRBJ2-3|few|TRBV3-1
TGTGCCAGCAGCCAAGAGGGCGCAGATACGCAGTATTTT
CASSQEGADTQYF
>NA|TRBJ1-3|few|TRBV20-1
TGCAGTGCGCACCAGGTTGGCGGAAACACCATATATTTT
CSAHQVGGNTIYF
>TRBD1|TRBJ2-2|few|TRBV20-1
TGCAGTGCTAGGAGGACAGGGAGTGGCGGGGAGCTGTTTTTT
CSARRTGSGGELFF
>TRBD1|TRBJ2-2|NA|TRBV5-1
TGCGCCAGCAGCTCCGGACAGGGGCTCGGGGAGCTGTTTTTT
CASSSGQGLGELFF